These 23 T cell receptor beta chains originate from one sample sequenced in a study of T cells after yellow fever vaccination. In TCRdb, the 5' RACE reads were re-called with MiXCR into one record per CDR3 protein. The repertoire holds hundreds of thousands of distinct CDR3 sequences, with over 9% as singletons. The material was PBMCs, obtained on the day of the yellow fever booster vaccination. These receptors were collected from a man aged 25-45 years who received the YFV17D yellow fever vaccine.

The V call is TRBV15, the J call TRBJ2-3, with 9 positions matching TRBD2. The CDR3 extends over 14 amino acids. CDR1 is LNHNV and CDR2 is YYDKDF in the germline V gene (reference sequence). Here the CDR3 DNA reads TGTGCAACTGCGGGGGGGTTCAGCACAGATACGCAGTATTTT. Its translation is CATAGGFSTDTQYF. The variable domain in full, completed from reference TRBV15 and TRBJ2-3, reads DAMVIQNPRYQVTQFGKPVTLSCSQTLNHNVMYWYQQKSSQAPKLLFHYYDKDFNNEADTPDNFQSRRPNTSFCFLDIRSPGLGDTAMYLCATAGGFSTDTQYFGPGTRLTVL.

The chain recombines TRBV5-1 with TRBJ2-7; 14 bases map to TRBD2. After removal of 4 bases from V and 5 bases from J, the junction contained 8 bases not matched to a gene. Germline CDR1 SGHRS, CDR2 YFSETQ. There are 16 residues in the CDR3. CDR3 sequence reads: CASSLAPGLAGDEQYF. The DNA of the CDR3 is TGCGCCAGCAGCCTCGCACCGGGACTAGCGGGAGACGAGCAGTACTTC.

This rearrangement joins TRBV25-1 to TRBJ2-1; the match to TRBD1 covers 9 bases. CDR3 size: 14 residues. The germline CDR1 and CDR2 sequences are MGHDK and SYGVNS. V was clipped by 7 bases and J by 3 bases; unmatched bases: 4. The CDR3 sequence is CASKGQGVYNEQFF. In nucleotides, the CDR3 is TGTGCCAGCAAGGGACAGGGAGTCTACAATGAGCAGTTCTTC.

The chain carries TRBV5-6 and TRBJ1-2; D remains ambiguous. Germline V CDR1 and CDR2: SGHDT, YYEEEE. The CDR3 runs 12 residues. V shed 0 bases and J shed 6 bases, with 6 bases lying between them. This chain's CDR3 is CASSLVIDGYTF. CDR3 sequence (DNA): TGTGCCAGCAGCTTGGTCATAGATGGCTACACCTTC.

CDR3: CASSHRGFGDEQYF. The CDR3 DNA reads TGTGCCAGCAGCCACCGGGGATTTGGAGACGAGCAGTACTTC. The chain recombines TRBV6-1 with TRBJ2-7; TRBD2 is a possible D gene (5 bases). The CDR3 is 14 amino acids. Germline lookup yields CDR1 MNHNS and CDR2 SASEGT. Trimming removed 6 bases from V and 5 bases from J, with 17 bases in between.

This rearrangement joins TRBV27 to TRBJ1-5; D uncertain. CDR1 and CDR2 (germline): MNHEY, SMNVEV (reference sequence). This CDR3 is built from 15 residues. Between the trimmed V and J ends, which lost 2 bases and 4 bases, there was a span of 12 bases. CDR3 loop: CASSLVQAGNQPQHF. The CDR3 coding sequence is TGTGCCAGCAGTTTAGTTCAAGCGGGGAATCAGCCCCAGCATTTT.

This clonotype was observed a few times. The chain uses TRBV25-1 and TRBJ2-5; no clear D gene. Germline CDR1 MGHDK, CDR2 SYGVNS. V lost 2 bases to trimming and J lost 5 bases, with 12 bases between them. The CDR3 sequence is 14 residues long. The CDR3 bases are TGTGCCAGCAGTGAAACTGGTCCGAGGGAGACCCAGTACTTC. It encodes CASSETGPRETQYF.

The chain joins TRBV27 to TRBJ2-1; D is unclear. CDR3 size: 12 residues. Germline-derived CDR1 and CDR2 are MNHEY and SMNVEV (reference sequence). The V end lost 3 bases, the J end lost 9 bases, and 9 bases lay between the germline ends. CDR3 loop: CASSFLLGEQFF. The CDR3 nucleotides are TGTGCCAGCAGTTTCTTACTTGGTGAGCAGTTCTTC.

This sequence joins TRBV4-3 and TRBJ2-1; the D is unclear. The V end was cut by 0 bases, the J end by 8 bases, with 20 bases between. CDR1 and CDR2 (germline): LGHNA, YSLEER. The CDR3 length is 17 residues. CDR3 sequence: CASSQDVASGTIDEQFF. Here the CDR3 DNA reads TGCGCCAGCAGCCAAGATGTGGCCTCCGGCACAATAGATGAGCAGTTCTTC.

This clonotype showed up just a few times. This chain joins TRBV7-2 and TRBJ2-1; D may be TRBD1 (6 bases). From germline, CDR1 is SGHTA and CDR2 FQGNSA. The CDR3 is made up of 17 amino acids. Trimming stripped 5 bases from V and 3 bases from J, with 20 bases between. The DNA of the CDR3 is TGTGCCAGCAGCCCCCGAGGAGGCAGGGGTCTCTACAATGAGCAGTTCTTC. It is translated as CASSPRGGRGLYNEQFF. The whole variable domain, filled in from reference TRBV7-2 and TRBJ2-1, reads GAGVSQSPSNKVTEKGKDVELRCDPISGHTALYWYRQSLGQGLEFLIYFQGNSAPDKSGLPSDRFSAERTGGSVSTLTIQRTQQEDSAVYLCASSPRGGRGLYNEQFFGPGTRLTVL.

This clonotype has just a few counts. The CDR3, as DNA: TGTGCCAGCAGTTTATCCTTCACGAGGGCCTTGCAAAAGCAGTACTTC. It yields the protein CASSLSFTRALQKQYF. The V and J genes are TRBV27 and TRBJ2-7, with D tentatively TRBD2 (5 bases). The CDR3 length is 16 residues. The V gene lost 0 bases and the J gene lost 8 bases, with 20 bases spanning the gap. Germline assignment: CDR1 MNHEY and CDR2 SMNVEV (reference sequence).

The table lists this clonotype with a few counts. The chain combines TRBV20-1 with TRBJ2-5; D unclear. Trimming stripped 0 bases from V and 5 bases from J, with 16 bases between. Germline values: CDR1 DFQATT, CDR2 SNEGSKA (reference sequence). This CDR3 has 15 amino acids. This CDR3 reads CSARDLSSPKETQYF. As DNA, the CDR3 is TGCAGTGCTAGAGATCTCAGCAGTCCGAAGGAGACCCAGTACTTC.

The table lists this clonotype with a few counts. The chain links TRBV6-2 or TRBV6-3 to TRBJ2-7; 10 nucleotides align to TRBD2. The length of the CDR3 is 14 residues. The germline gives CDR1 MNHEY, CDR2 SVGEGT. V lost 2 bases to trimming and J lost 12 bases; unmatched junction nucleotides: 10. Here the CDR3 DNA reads TGTGCCAGCAGTTACCCGGGACTAGCGTCTGAACGGTACTTC. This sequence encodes CASSYPGLASERYF.

The CDR3 DNA reads TGTGCCAGCAGCCCTTTGGCAAGACAAGAGACCCAGTACTTC. Residues: CASSPLARQETQYF. This chain joins TRBV11-2 and TRBJ2-5, with D unresolved. V shed 5 bases and J shed 2 bases, with 12 bases lying between them. Germline values: CDR1 SGHAT, CDR2 FQNNGV. The CDR3 loop spans 14 amino acids.

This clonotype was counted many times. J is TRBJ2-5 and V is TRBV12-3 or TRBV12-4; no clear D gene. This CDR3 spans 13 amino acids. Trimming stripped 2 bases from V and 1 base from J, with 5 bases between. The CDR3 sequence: CASSLIGQETQYF. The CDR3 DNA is TGTGCCAGCAGTTTAATTGGCCAAGAGACCCAGTACTTC.

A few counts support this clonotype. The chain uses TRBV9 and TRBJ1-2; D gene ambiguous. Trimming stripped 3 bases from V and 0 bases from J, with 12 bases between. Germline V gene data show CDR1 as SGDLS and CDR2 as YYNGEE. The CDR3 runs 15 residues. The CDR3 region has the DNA TGTGCCAGCAGCGCCGACCACCGAGCTAACTATGGCTACACCTTC. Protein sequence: CASSADHRANYGYTF. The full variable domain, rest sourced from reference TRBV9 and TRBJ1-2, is DSGVTQTPKHLITATGQRVTLRCSPRSGDLSVYWYQQSLDQGLQFLIQYYNGEERAKGNILERFSAQQFPDLHSELNLSSLELGDSALYFCASSADHRANYGYTFGSGTRLTVV.

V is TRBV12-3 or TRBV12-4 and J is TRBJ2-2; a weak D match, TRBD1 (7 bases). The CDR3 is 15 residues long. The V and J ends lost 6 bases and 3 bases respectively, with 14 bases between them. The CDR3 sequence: CASRQTGRYTGELFF. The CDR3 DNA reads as TGTGCCAGCAGACAGACAGGGAGGTACACCGGGGAGCTGTTTTTT.

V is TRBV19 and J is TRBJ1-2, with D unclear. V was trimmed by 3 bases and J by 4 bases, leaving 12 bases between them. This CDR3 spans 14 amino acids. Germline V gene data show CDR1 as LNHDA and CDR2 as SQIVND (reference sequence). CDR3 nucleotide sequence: TGTGCCAGTAGTATTATGCAAAACCTCTATGGCTACACCTTC. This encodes CASSIMQNLYGYTF.

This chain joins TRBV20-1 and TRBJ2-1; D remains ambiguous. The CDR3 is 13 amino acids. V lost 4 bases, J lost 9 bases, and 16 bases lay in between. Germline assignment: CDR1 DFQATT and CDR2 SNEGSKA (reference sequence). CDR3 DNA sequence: TGCAGTGCTACCCAAACGTGGACGGTTGAGCAGTTCTTC. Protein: CSATQTWTVEQFF.

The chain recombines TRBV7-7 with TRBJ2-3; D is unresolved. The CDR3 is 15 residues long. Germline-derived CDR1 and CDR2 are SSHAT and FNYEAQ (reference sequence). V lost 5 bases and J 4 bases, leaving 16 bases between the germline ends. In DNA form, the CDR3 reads TGTGCCAGCAGCGTGGGTACGGATCCCGCAGATACGCAGTATTTT. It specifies CASSVGTDPADTQYF.

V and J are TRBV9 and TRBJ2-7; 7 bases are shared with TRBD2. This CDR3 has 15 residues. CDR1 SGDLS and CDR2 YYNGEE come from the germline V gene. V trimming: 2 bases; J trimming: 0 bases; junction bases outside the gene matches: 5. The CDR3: CASSVSGPSSYEQYF. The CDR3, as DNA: TGTGCCAGCAGCGTTAGCGGGCCTAGCTCCTACGAGCAGTACTTC.

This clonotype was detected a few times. The CDR3 here is CGAPRVPYNEQFF. CDR3 DNA: TGCGGGGCCCCGCGGGTGCCCTACAATGAGCAGTTCTTC. The V gene is TRBV20-1, the J gene TRBJ2-1; D might be TRBD1 or TRBD2, each matching 5 bases. This CDR3 is 13 amino acids long. Germline V gene lookup returns CDR1 DFQATT and CDR2 SNEGSKA (reference sequence).

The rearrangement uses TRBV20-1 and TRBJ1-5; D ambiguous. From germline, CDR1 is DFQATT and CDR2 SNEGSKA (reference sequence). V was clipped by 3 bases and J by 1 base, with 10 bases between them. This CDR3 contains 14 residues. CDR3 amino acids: CSASNVVSNQPQHF. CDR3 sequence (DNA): TGCAGTGCTAGCAACGTTGTAAGCAATCAGCCCCAGCATTTT.